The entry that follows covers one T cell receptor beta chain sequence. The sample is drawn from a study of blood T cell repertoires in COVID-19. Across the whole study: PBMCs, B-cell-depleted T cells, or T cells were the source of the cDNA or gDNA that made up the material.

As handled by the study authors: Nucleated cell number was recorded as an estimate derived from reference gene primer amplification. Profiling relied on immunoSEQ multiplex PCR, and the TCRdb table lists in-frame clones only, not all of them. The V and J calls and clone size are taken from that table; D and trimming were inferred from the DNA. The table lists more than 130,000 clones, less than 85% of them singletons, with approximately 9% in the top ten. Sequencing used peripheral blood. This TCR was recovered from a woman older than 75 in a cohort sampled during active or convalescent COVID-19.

The CDR3, as DNA: TGTGCCAGCCTTCAACCAACGGGCACTGAAGCTTTCTTT. It codes for CASLQPTGTEAFF. The chain recombines TRBV28 with TRBJ1-1; the D is unclear. CDR3 length: 13 amino acids. Germline values: CDR1 MDHEN, CDR2 SYDVKM. V was clipped by 8 bases and J by 4 bases, with 14 bases between them.